The rows below give T cell receptor beta chains drawn from one sample of a study of shared clonotypes between healthy human individuals. Clones were read by immunoSEQ multiplex PCR, and TCRdb kept only the in-frame ones, dropping some. In the table there are hundreds of thousands of clones, about 91% of which are singletons. Sequenced input: naive CD8+ T cells sorted from blood. These receptors all come from a man aged 30 to 39 in good health. Each CDR3 is given with its conserved first and last residue. Each record gives: D gene, clone size, V gene, CDR3 length, J gene, CDR3 DNA, CDR3 protein. The D gene is left open where the match is weak. Some rows mark clone size as missing; the rest say once, few, many or name a class of expanded clone.

>TRBD2|NA|TRBV11-2|15|TRBJ2-7
TGTGCCAGCAGCTTAGGGGGGGGATCCCCCTACGAGCAGTACTTC
CASSLGGGSPYEQYF
>TRBD1|NA|TRBV27|16|TRBJ1-2
TGTGCCAGCAGCGAACGTCCGGACAGGGGTACTCAATGCTACACCTTC
CASSERPDRGTQCYTF
>NA|NA|TRBV30|13|TRBJ2-7
TGTGCCTGGAGTGGTGCGGGGTCCTACGAGCAGTACTTC
CAWSGAGSYEQYF
>NA|NA|TRBV10-3|16|TRBJ2-7
TGTGCCATCAGTGAGTCGCCTCTAGCGCCGACCTACGAGCAGTACTTC
CAISESPLAPTYEQYF
>NA|NA|TRBV2|15|TRBJ2-1
TGTGCCAGCAGTGACAGCCGGAGCTCCTACAATGAGCAGTTCTTC
CASSDSRSSYNEQFF
>TRBD1|once|TRBV9|16|TRBJ1-1
TGTGCCAGCAGCGCCGCCCAGGGGGCTCCGAACACTGAAGCTTTCTTT
CASSAAQGAPNTEAFF
>NA|NA|TRBV7-2|14|TRBJ2-4
TGTGCCAGCAGCCAGGGGCTGGGGGGGGACATTCAGTACTTC
CASSQGLGGDIQYF
>NA|NA|TRBV29-1|11|TRBJ2-7
TGCAGCGTTAGGTGGCGAGGCGAGCAGTACTTC
CSVRWRGEQYF
>NA|NA|TRBV6-1|13|TRBJ1-5
TGTGCCAGCACTACGGATAGCAATCAGCCCCAGCATTTT
CASTTDSNQPQHF
>TRBD1|once|TRBV5-5|14|TRBJ1-1
TGTGCCAGCAGCTCAAACAGGGGGATTACTGAAGCTTTCTTT
CASSSNRGITEAFF
>TRBD1|NA|TRBV2|17|TRBJ1-2
TGTGCCACCCGAGGTGTACAGGGGGAAAAAGCTAACTATGGCTACACCTTC
CATRGVQGEKANYGYTF
>NA|NA|TRBV5-1|14|TRBJ1-1
TGCGCCAGCAGCTTGGTTTGGGGAAGGACTGAAGCTTTCTTT
CASSLVWGRTEAFF
>TRBD2|NA|TRBV28|19|TRBJ2-5
TGTGCCAGCAGCTTCAACAGGTATCAAGACGGGACTACTCAAGAGACCCAGTACTTC
CASSFNRYQDGTTQETQYF
>TRBD2|NA|TRBV7-9|16|TRBJ2-3
TGTGCCAGCAGCTTAACAGCTAGCGGGAGCACAGATACGCAGTATTTT
CASSLTASGSTDTQYF
>TRBD2|NA|TRBV27|16|TRBJ2-1
TGTGCCAGTCACGCCCTAGCGGGGGATACCTACAATGAGCAGTTCTTC
CASHALAGDTYNEQFF
>NA|NA|TRBV19|15|TRBJ1-2
TGTGCCAGTAGTATAGGTACGATGAGGAACTATGGCTACACCTTC
CASSIGTMRNYGYTF
>TRBD1|NA|TRBV9|15|TRBJ2-7
TGTGCCAGCAGCGTAGCAGGGACAGGGGGCGACGAGCAGTACTTC
CASSVAGTGGDEQYF
>NA|NA|TRBV4-3|15|TRBJ1-3
TGCGCCAGCAGCCAAGACAGGACCTCTGGAAACACCATATATTTT
CASSQDRTSGNTIYF
>TRBD2|NA|TRBV4-3|13|TRBJ2-1
TGCGCCAGCAGTGCGGGACTAGCGAATGAGCAGTTCTTC
CASSAGLANEQFF
>TRBD2|NA|TRBV9|17|TRBJ2-3
TGTGCCAGCAGCAGCACCGTACTAGCGGGGGTTAGGGATACGCAGTATTTT
CASSSTVLAGVRDTQYF
>TRBD2|NA|TRBV6-5|15|TRBJ2-3
TGTGCCAGCAGTTTAGCGGGATTCGGCACAGATACGCAGTATTTT
CASSLAGFGTDTQYF
>NA|NA|TRBV9|15|TRBJ1-1
TGTGCCAGCAGCCTCCGACCGGGAATAAACACTGAAGCTTTCTTT
CASSLRPGINTEAFF
>NA|NA|TRBV6-5|13|TRBJ2-5
TGTGCCAGCGGCACGACTTCCCAAGAGACCCAGTACTTC
CASGTTSQETQYF
>NA|once|TRBV7-6|16|TRBJ2-2
TGTGCCAGCAGCTTAGAACGGGACATTCTCACCGGGGAGCTGTTTTTT
CASSLERDILTGELFF
>NA|NA|TRBV4-1|14|TRBJ2-3
TGCGCCAGCAGCCAAGGCCTAAGCACAGATACGCAGTATTTT
CASSQGLSTDTQYF
>TRBD2|NA|TRBV2|16|TRBJ2-3
TGTGCCAGCAGGGGGCCTAGGGGACTATGGACAGATACGCAGTATTTT
CASRGPRGLWTDTQYF
>NA|NA|TRBV7-3|13|TRBJ2-7
TGTGCCAGCAGCTTAGGACAGTTCTACGAGCAGTACTTC
CASSLGQFYEQYF
>NA|NA|TRBV9|14|TRBJ1-5
TGTGCCAGCAGCGCCACAGGTAGCAATCAGCCCCAGCATTTT
CASSATGSNQPQHF
>NA|NA|TRBV7-9|14|TRBJ2-1
TGTGCCAGCAGAATGTCCGCGGCGTACAATGAGCAGTTCTTC
CASRMSAAYNEQFF
>NA|once|TRBV15|14|TRBJ2-5
TGTGCCACCAGCAGAGCGGAGGGAGTGGAGACCCAGTACTTC
CATSRAEGVETQYF
>NA|NA|TRBV4-3|13|TRBJ2-1
TGCGCCAGCAGCCCCGACATTTACAATGAGCAGTTCTTC
CASSPDIYNEQFF
>NA|NA|TRBV6-1|13|TRBJ1-3
TGTGCCAGCAGTGACCTCGCTGGAAACACCATATATTTT
CASSDLAGNTIYF
>TRBD1|NA|TRBV7-8|17|TRBJ1-4
TGTGCCAGCAGCTTAGCGGGGGCCGGGACAGGGCGCGACAAACTGTTTTTT
CASSLAGAGTGRDKLFF
>NA|NA|TRBV29-1|17|TRBJ2-3
TGCAGCGTTGAAGGCATTATTCGGGGGCGGAACACAGATACGCAGTATTTT
CSVEGIIRGRNTDTQYF
>NA|NA|TRBV30|14|TRBJ2-7
TGTGCCTGGAGTGTTGGGGTAGGTAGCCACGAGCAGTACTTC
CAWSVGVGSHEQYF
>NA|NA|TRBV4-1|16|TRBJ2-7
TGCGCCAGCAGCCAAGAGCCAGGGCCCAGGATCTACGAGCAGTACTTC
CASSQEPGPRIYEQYF
>NA|NA|TRBV4-3|16|TRBJ2-3
TGCGCCAGCAGCCAAGATTTCGGCGCTAGCACAGATACGCAGTATTTT
CASSQDFGASTDTQYF
>TRBD1|NA|TRBV11-2|13|TRBJ2-1
TGTGCCAGCAGCTTAACAGGGGTTAATGAGCAGTTCTTC
CASSLTGVNEQFF
>TRBD1|NA|TRBV11-2|17|TRBJ1-2
TGTGCCAGCAGCGATGGTCCGGGACAGGGGACTAACTATGGCTACACCTTC
CASSDGPGQGTNYGYTF
>TRBD1|once|TRBV18|16|TRBJ2-3
TGTGCCAGCTCACCTTCTCCGGGACAGGGACCAGATACGCAGTATTTT
CASSPSPGQGPDTQYF